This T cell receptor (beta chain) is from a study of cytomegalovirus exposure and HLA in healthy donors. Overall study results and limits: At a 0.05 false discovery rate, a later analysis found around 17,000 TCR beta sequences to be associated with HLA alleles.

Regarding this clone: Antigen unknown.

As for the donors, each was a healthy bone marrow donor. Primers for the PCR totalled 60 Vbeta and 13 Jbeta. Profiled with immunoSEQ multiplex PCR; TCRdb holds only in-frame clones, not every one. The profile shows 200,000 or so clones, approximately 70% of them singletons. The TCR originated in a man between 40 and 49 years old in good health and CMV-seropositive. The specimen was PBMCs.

The CDR3: CASSSDSSYEQYF. DNA for the CDR3: TGTGCCAGCAGCTCGGACAGCTCCTACGAGCAGTACTTC. This sequence joins TRBV5-8 and TRBJ2-5; D may be TRBD1 (6 bases). Matching the DNA end better, TRBJ2-7 makes the J call doubtful. The CDR3 runs to 13 residues. Germline V gives CDR1 SGHTS, CDR2 YDEGEE.